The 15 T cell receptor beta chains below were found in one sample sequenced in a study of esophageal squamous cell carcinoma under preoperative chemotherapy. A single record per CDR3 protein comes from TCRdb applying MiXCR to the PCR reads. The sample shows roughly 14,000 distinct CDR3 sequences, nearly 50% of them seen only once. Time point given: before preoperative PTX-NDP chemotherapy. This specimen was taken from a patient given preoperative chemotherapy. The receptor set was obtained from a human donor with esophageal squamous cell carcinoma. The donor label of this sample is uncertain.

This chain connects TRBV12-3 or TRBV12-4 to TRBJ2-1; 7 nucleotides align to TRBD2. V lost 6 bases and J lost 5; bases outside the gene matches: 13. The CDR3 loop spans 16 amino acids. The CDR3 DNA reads TGTGCCAGCAGCCTGATCGGCGGGAGTCCCGACAATGAGCAGTTCTTC. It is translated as CASSLIGGSPDNEQFF.

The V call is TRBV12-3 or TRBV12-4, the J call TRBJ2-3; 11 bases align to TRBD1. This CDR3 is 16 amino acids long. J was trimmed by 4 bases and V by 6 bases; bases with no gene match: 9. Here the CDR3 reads CASSKMGQGVSDTQYF. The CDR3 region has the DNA TGTGCCAGCAGCAAAATGGGACAGGGGGTTTCAGATACGCAGTATTTT.

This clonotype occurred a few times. The CDR3 coding sequence is TGTGCCAGCAGCGACCTGGGGACCATCCAAGAGACCCAGTACTTC. Protein product: CASSDLGTIQETQYF. This chain joins TRBV7-8 and TRBJ2-4, with D perhaps matching TRBD1 or TRBD2 (5 bases each). The DNA end favors TRBJ2-5, so the J call may be wrong. CDR1 and CDR2 (germline): SGHVS, FQNEAQ. This CDR3 region has 15 residues.

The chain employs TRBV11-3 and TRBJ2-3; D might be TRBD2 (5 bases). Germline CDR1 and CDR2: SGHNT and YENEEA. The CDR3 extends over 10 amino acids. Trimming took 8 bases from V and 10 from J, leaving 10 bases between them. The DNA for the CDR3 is TGTGCCAGCGGGAGATATCCGCAGTATTTT. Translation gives CASGRYPQYF.

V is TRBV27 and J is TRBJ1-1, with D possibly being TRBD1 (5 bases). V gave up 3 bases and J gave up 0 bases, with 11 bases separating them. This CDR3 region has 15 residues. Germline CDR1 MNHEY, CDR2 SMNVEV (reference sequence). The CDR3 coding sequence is TGTGCCAGCAGTTTGATGCAGGGACTGAACACTGAAGCTTTCTTT. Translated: CASSLMQGLNTEAFF.

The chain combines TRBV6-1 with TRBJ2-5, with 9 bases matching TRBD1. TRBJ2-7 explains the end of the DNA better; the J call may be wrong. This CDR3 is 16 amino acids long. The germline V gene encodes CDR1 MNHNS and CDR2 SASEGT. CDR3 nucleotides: TGTGCCAGCAGTCGGGCCATCGGGACAGGGAGTTACGAGCAGTACTTC. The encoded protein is CASSRAIGTGSYEQYF.

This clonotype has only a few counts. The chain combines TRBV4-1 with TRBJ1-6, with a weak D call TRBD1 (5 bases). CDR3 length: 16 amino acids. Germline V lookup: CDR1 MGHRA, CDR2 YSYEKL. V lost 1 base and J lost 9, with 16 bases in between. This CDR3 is CASSQVIGTVGSPLHF. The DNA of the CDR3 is TGCGCCAGCAGCCAAGTGATTGGGACGGTCGGTTCACCCCTCCACTTT.

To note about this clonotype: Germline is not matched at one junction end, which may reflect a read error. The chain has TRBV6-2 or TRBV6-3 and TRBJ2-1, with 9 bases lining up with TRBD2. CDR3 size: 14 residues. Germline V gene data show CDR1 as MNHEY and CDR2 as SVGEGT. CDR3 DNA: TGTGCCAGCAGTACCTTAGCGGGAGCCAAGGAGCTGTTTTTC. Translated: CASSTLAGAKELFF.

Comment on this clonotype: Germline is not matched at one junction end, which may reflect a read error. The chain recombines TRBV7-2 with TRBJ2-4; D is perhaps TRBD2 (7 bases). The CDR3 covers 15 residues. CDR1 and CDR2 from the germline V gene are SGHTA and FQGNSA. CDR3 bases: TGTGGCGGGGGCCTGGGCGGCCTAGCCCAAGACATCCAGTACTTC. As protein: CGGGLGGLAQDIQYF.

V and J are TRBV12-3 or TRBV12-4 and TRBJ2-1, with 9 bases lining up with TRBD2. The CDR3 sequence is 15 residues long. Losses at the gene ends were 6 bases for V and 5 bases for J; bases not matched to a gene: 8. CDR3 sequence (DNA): TGTGCCAGCAGAAGAGCGGGGGGCAGAAACAATGAGCAGTTCTTC. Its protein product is CASRRAGGRNNEQFF.

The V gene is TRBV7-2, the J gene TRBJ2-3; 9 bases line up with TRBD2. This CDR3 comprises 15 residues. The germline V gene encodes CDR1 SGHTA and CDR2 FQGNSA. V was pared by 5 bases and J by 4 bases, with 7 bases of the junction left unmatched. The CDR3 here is CASSVSGGAPDTQYF. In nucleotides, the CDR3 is TGTGCCAGCAGCGTTAGCGGGGGCGCCCCAGATACGCAGTATTTT.

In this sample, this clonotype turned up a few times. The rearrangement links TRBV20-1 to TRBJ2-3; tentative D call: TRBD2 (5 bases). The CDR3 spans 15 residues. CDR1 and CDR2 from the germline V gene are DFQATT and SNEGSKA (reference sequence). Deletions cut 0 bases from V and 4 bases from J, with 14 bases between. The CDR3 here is CSAREEVVSPDTQYF. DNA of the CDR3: TGCAGTGCTAGAGAGGAGGTAGTTTCCCCAGATACGCAGTATTTT.

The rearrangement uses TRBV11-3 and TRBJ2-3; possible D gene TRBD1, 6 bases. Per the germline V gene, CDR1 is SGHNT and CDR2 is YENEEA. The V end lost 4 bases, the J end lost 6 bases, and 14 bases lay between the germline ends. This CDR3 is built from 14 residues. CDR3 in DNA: TGTGCCAGCAGCTCACTGGGGGCGTCGGATACGCAGTATTTT. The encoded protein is CASSSLGASDTQYF.

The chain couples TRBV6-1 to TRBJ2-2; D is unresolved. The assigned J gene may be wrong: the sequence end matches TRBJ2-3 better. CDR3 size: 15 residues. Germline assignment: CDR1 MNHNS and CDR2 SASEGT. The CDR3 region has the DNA TGTGCCAGCGGCACCGGAGAGGTGAACACCGGGACGCAGTATTTT. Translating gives CASGTGEVNTGTQYF.

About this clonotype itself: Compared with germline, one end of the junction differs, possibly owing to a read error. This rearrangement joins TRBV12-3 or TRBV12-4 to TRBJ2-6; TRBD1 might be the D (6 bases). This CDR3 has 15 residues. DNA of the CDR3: TGTGCCAGCAAGCAAACAGGGACCGGGGCCAACGTCCAGTCTTTC. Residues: CASKQTGTGANVQSF.